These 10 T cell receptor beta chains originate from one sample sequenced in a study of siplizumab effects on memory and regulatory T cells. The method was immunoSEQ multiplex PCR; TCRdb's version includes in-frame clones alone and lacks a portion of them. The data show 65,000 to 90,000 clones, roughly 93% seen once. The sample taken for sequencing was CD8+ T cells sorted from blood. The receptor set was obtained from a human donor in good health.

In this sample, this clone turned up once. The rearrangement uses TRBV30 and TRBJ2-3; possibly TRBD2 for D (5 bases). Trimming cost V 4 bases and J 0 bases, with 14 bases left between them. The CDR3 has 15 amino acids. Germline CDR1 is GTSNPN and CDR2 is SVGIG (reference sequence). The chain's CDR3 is CAWTSGTSSTDTQYF. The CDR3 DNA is TGTGCCTGGACCAGCGGAACCAGTAGCACAGATACGCAGTATTTT.

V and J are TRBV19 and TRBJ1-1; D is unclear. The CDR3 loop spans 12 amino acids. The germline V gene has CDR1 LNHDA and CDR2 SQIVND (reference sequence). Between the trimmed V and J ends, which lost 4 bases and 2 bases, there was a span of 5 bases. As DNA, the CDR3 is TGTGCCAGTAGTACCTATAACACTGAAGCTTTCTTT. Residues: CASSTYNTEAFF. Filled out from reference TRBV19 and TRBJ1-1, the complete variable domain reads DGGITQSPKYLFRKEGQNVTLSCEQNLNHDAMYWYRQDPGQGLRLIYYSQIVNDFQKGDIAEGYSVSREKKESFPLTVTSAQKNPTAFYLCASSTYNTEAFFGQGTRLTVV.

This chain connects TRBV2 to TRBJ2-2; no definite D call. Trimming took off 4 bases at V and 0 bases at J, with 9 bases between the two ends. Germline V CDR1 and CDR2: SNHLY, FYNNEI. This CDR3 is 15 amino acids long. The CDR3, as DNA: TGTGCCAGCAGTGGAGGAGCTTCGAACACCGGGGAGCTGTTTTTT. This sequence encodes CASSGGASNTGELFF.

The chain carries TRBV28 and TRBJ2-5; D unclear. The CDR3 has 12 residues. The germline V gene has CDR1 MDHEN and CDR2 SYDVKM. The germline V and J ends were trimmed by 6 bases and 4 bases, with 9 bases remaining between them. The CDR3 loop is CASRPHRETQYF. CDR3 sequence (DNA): TGTGCCAGCAGACCCCACAGAGAGACCCAGTACTTC.

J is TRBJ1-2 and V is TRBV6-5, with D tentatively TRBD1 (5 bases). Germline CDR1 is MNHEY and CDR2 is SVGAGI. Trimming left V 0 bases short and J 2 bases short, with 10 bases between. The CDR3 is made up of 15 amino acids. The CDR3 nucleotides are TGTGCCAGCAGTTACTCGATCGGGACCAACTATGGCTACACCTTC. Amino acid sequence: CASSYSIGTNYGYTF.

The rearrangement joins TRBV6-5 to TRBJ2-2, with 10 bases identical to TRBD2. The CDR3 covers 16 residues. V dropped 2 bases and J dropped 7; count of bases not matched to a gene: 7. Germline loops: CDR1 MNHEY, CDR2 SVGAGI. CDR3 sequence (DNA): TGTGCCAGCAGTTACGTAGCGGGGGGACGTAACGGGGAGCTGTTTTTT. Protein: CASSYVAGGRNGELFF.

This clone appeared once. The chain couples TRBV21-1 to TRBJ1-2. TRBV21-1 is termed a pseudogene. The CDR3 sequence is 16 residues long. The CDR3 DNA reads TGTGCCAGCAGCAAAGTGGCAGGGATCGGGACCTATGGCTACACCTTC. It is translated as CASSKVAGIGTYGYTF.

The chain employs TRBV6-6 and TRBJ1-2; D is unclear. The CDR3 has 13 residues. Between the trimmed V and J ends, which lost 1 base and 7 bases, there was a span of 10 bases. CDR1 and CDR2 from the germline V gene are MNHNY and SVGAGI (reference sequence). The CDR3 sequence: CASSYYSEGGYTF. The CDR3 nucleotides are TGTGCCAGCAGTTACTACAGTGAGGGTGGCTACACCTTC.

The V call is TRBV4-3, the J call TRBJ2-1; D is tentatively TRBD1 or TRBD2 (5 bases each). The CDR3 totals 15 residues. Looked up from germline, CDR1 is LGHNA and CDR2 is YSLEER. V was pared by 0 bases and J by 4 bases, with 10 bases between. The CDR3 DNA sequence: TGCGCCAGCAGCCAAGAATGGGACGGGTACAATGAGCAGTTCTTC. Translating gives CASSQEWDGYNEQFF.

Written as DNA, the CDR3 is TGCGCCAGCAGCCACACCGTCGGGGAGGGGACTGAAGCTTTCTTT. Translation gives CASSHTVGEGTEAFF. This chain links TRBV4-3 with TRBJ1-1, with D perhaps matching TRBD1 (5 bases). The length of the CDR3 is 15 residues. Looked up from germline, CDR1 is LGHNA and CDR2 is YSLEER. Between the trimmed V and J ends, which lost 3 bases and 5 bases, there was a span of 16 bases.